What follows are 5 T cell receptor beta chains derived from one specimen sequenced in a study of memory CD4+ T cells and cytomegalovirus serostatus. Using immunoSEQ multiplex PCR, the repertoire was profiled, and TCRdb retains in-frame clones only, with some absent. The repertoire holds some 46,000 clones, under 80% seen once, with around 0.61% in the top ten. Single viable CD3+CD4+CD8-CD45RO+ cells were sorted as the memory CD4+ T cells. The sequencing sample was made of memory CD4+ T cells from blood. Every receptor here comes from an adult in good health and CMV-seronegative.

The CDR3 sequence: CASSQEVLGTQYF. The CDR3 DNA follows: TGTGCCAGCAGCCAAGAGGTTCTTGGGACCCAGTACTTC. The V call is TRBV14, the J call TRBJ2-5; D not certain. This CDR3 comprises 13 residues. CDR1 and CDR2 from the germline V gene are SGHDN and FVKESK. With 0 bases removed from V and 7 bases from J, the gap between germline ends came to 9 bases. The entire variable domain, with the rest obtained from reference TRBV14 and TRBJ2-5, is as follows: EAGVTQFPSHSVIEKGQTVTLRCDPISGHDNLYWYRRVMGKEIKFLLHFVKESKQDESGMPNNRFLAERTGGTYSTLKVQPAELEDSGVYFCASSQEVLGTQYFGPGTRLLVL.

The J gene is TRBJ1-2, the V gene TRBV4-3; D is possibly TRBD1 (5 bases). Germline V gives CDR1 LGHNA, CDR2 YSLEER. CDR3 length: 15 amino acids. V dropped 0 bases and J dropped 9 bases, with 17 bases sitting between them. CDR3 DNA sequence: TGCGCCAGCAGCCAAGATTCTCCCAGGGACTCCCGCTACACCTTC. It is translated as CASSQDSPRDSRYTF.

This clone has more than one count but fewer than ten. This chain links TRBV7-2 with TRBJ2-5; 16 nucleotides agree with TRBD2. CDR3 length: 19 amino acids. CDR1 and CDR2 (germline): SGHTA, FQGNSA. J gave up 5 bases and V 4 bases, and 13 bases lay outside the gene matches. CDR3 amino acids: CASSSGLAGGPRPGETQYF. The CDR3 nucleotides are TGTGCCAGCAGCTCGGGACTAGCGGGGGGGCCTCGTCCCGGCGAGACCCAGTACTTC.

The chain combines TRBV7-8 with TRBJ1-1; TRBD1 aligns across 10 bases. The CDR3 runs 14 residues. Germline V gives CDR1 SGHVS, CDR2 FQNEAQ. With 5 bases clipped from V and 3 bases from J, the junction kept 3 bases outside the gene matches. Written as DNA, the CDR3 is TGTGCCAGCAGCCTGGACAGGGGGGACACTGAAGCTTTCTTT. It encodes CASSLDRGDTEAFF.

V usage is TRBV5-1 and J usage is TRBJ2-7; 12 nucleotides agree with TRBD1. Germline loops: CDR1 SGHRS, CDR2 YFSETQ. The CDR3 covers 15 residues. Trimming cost V 7 bases and J 5 bases; bases outside gene matches: 10. The CDR3 loop reads CASGFRDRGPHEQYF. CDR3 DNA sequence: TGCGCCAGCGGGTTCCGGGACAGGGGGCCCCACGAGCAGTACTTC.